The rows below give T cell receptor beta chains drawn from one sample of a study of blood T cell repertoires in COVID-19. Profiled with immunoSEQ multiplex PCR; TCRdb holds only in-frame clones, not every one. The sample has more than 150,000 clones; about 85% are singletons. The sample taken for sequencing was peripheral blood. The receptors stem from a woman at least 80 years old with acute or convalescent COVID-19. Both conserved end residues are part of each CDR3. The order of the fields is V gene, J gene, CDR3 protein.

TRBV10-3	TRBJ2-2	CAIGQRNTGELFF
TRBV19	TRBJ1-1	CATQEGGGFGTEAFF
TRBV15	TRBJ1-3	CATSRDPGWGNTIYF
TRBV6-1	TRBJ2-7	CASSEFGGGSYEQYF
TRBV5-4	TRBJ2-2	CASSLGVAVNTGELFF
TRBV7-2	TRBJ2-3	CASSPRGLADTDTQYF
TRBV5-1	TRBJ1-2	CASSLNQGITYGYTF
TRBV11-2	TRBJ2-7	CASSWRGLAGGGEQYF
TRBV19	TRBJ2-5	CATGGGETQYF
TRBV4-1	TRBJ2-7	CASSIRQDNSYEQYF
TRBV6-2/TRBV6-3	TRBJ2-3	CASSYSLAGSANYNTDTQYF
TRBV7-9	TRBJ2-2	CASSLGTPNTGELFF
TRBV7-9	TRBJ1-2	CASSLGSGRNPAF
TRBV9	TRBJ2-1	CASSVTAGGRGEQFF
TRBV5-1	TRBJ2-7	CASSWRTGVGYEQYF
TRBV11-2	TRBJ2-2	CASSFSGTGTGELFF
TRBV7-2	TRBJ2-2	CASSLFQGGTGELFF
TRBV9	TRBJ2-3	CASSVGAGQRDTQYF
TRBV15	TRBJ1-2	CATSTDRDDGGYTF
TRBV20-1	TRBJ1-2	CSASDRGGGYTF
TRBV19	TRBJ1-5	CASSSWTEPHQPQHF
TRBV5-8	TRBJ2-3	CASSPGLPGDTQYF
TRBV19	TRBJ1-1	CASSPSGLSYSAFF
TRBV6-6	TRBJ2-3	CASKVGLGRDTQYF
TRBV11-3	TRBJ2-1	CASSLGGTGSGSEQFF